Below are 21 T cell receptor beta chains sequenced from a single sample in a study of T cells in Graves' hyperthyroidism and ophthalmopathy. The TCR beta CDR3 regions underwent amplification using RNA transcripts as the source. First-round RT-PCR with HTBI primers amplified the TCR CDR3 region. TCRdb reanalysed the multiplex PCR reads using MiXCR and keeps one entry per CDR3 protein. The profile shows approximately 420,000 distinct CDR3 sequences, roughly an eighth of them singletons. The source material was blood. The receptor set was obtained from a woman aged 18-35 years with Graves' hyperthyroidism.

There are many counts of this clonotype. V and J are TRBV6-1 and TRBJ2-1, with no clear D. The germline CDR1 and CDR2 sequences are MNHNS and SASEGT. Trimming cost V 7 bases and J 7 bases, with 8 bases left between them. The CDR3 covers 11 residues. Written as DNA, the CDR3 is TGTGCCAGCACCCAGAGAAATGAGCAGTTCTTC. It is translated as CASTQRNEQFF.

The rearrangement joins TRBV5-1 to TRBJ2-5; 12 bases map to TRBD2. V gave up 4 bases and J gave up 1 base; unmatched junction bases: 8. Germline V lookup: CDR1 SGHRS, CDR2 YFSETQ. CDR3 length equals 17 residues. Here the CDR3 reads CASSGGLAGRFQETQYF. The DNA of the CDR3 is TGCGCCAGCAGCGGGGGACTAGCGGGCCGGTTCCAAGAGACCCAGTACTTC.

The chain uses TRBV6-5 and TRBJ2-7; D may be TRBD2 (5 bases). Germline V gene sequence: CDR1 MNHEY, CDR2 SVGAGI. The CDR3 has 15 residues. Trimming stripped 1 base from V and 7 bases from J, with 17 bases between. Here the CDR3 reads CASSYLGLTSREQYF. CDR3 coding DNA: TGTGCCAGCAGTTACTTAGGACTGACCTCGCGGGAGCAGTACTTC.

This clonotype was seen just once. The gene calls are TRBV20-1 and TRBJ2-7, with D unresolved. The CDR3 is 12 residues long. Germline assignment: CDR1 DFQATT and CDR2 SNEGSKA (reference sequence). Trimming took off 1 base at V and 5 bases at J, with 9 bases between the two ends. CDR3 sequence: CSARGPVNEQYF. The CDR3 nucleotides are TGCAGTGCTAGAGGCCCGGTAAACGAGCAGTACTTC.

In its sample, this clonotype was seen many times. The rearrangement links TRBV12-3 or TRBV12-4 to TRBJ1-1; D is ambiguous. The CDR3 length is 15 residues. Between the trimmed V and J ends, which lost 8 bases and 0 bases, there was a span of 16 bases. CDR3 region: CASLVSGILNTEAFF. The CDR3 DNA follows: TGTGCCAGCCTCGTCTCCGGGATCTTGAACACTGAAGCTTTCTTT.

The chain has TRBV30 and TRBJ2-4; D might be TRBD1 (5 bases). The CDR3 is 14 amino acids. The germline gives CDR1 GTSNPN, CDR2 SVGIG (reference sequence). V was cut by 2 bases and J by 3 bases, with 11 bases left in between. The CDR3 nucleotides read TGTGCCTGGAGTAAACAGGATAGCAAAAACATTCAGTACTTC. This sequence encodes CAWSKQDSKNIQYF.

This clonotype was seen many times. The rearrangement uses TRBV30 and TRBJ2-5; tentative D call: TRBD2 (6 bases). V was clipped by 4 bases and J by 4 bases, with 10 bases between them. The V gene's germline CDR1 is GTSNPN and CDR2 SVGIG (reference sequence). The CDR3 totals 12 residues. CDR3 nucleotide sequence: TGTGCCTGGACGGAGGGATCAGAGACCCAGTACTTC. Translation gives CAWTEGSETQYF.

A word on this clonotype: Since a much larger clone is just one base distant, this may be a read error. V usage is TRBV29-1 and J usage is TRBJ2-3; D may be TRBD1 or TRBD2 (6 bases each). Germline V gene sequence: CDR1 SQVTM, CDR2 ANQGSEA. V gave up 4 bases and J gave up 6 bases, with 14 bases separating them. CDR3 length equals 13 residues. The CDR3 nucleotides are TGCAGCGTTGCGGAGAGAGGGGGGGATACGCAGTATTTT. This translates into CSVAERGGDTQYF.

The rearrangement joins TRBV20-1 to TRBJ2-7; D may match TRBD1 or TRBD2 (6 bases each). The CDR3 runs 15 residues. Germline assignment: CDR1 DFQATT and CDR2 SNEGSKA (reference sequence). The V and J ends lost 4 bases and 2 bases respectively, with 18 bases between them. CDR3: CSAKAFRGLPYEQYF. As DNA, the CDR3 is TGCAGTGCTAAGGCTTTTCGGGGGCTTCCCTACGAGCAGTACTTC.

This clonotype was seen repeatedly, ten times or more. Relative to the germline gene, one junction end is altered; a read error may explain this. This chain joins TRBV7-9 and TRBJ2-1; TRBD1 matches 9 bases. Germline CDR1 is SEHNR and CDR2 is FQNEAQ (reference sequence). This CDR3 has 16 residues. CDR3 protein: CASSRSGGQGHNGQFF. As DNA, the CDR3 is TGTGCCAGCAGCCGCTCGGGGGGACAGGGACACAATGGGCAGTTCTTC.

In its sample, this clonotype was seen many times. The chain couples TRBV28 to TRBJ1-2, with D unresolved. Germline loops: CDR1 MDHEN, CDR2 SYDVKM. The V end lost 3 bases, the J end lost 2 bases, and 16 bases lay between the germline ends. The CDR3 totals 16 residues. Here the CDR3 reads CASSLDWRALNYGYTF. CDR3 nucleotide sequence: TGTGCCAGCAGTTTGGATTGGCGGGCCCTCAACTATGGCTACACCTTC.

This clonotype was seen a few times. The V and J genes are TRBV3-1 and TRBJ2-1; D assignment may be TRBD1 or TRBD2 (6 bases each). V shed 1 base and J shed 3 bases, with 13 bases lying between them. The germline CDR1 and CDR2 sequences are LGHDT and YNNKEL (reference sequence). The CDR3 spans 16 residues. The CDR3: CASSQAGGRSYNEQFF. The CDR3 DNA is TGTGCCAGCAGCCAAGCTGGGGGGCGAAGCTACAATGAGCAGTTCTTC.

This clonotype was seen many times. The genes are TRBV14 and TRBJ1-1; D not certain. From germline, CDR1 is SGHDN and CDR2 FVKESK. Trimming removed 5 bases from V and 0 bases from J, with 10 bases in between. The CDR3 covers 14 residues. The CDR3 loop reads CASSIRHLNTEAFF. The CDR3 DNA is TGTGCCAGCAGCATAAGACACTTGAACACTGAAGCTTTCTTT.

This clonotype was seen at least ten times. The CDR3 bases are TGCGCCAGCAGCCGAACGGGACAGGGTCACTACGAGCAGTACTTC. It codes for CASSRTGQGHYEQYF. This sequence joins TRBV4-3 and TRBJ2-7; 9 bases are shared with TRBD1. The V segment lost 4 bases and the J segment 3 bases; nucleotides outside the gene matches: 7. CDR1 is LGHNA and CDR2 is YSLEER in the germline V gene. This CDR3 comprises 15 residues.

V is TRBV28 and J is TRBJ1-2; 10 nucleotides match TRBD1. J was trimmed by 8 bases and V by 6 bases; bases with no gene match: 9. Germline lookup yields CDR1 MDHEN and CDR2 SYDVKM. This CDR3 contains 14 residues. As DNA, the CDR3 is TGTGCCAGCAGGCATCCCGGACAGGGGGAAGGCTACACCTTC. Translation: CASRHPGQGEGYTF.

V gene TRBV20-1 combines with J gene TRBJ1-6, with D possibly matching TRBD1 (5 bases). V was pared by 7 bases and J by 5 bases, with 9 bases between. Germline CDR1 reads DFQATT; CDR2 reads SNEGSKA (reference sequence). The CDR3 is made up of 12 amino acids. The CDR3 DNA reads as TGCAGTGGGGGCAGCCATAATTCACCCCTCCACTTT. This translates into CSGGSHNSPLHF.

This clonotype was recorded at least ten times. The J gene is TRBJ2-7, the V gene TRBV7-8, with D unclear. This CDR3 is built from 14 residues. From germline, CDR1 is SGHVS and CDR2 FQNEAQ. The germline V and J ends were trimmed by 3 bases and 0 bases, with 9 bases remaining between them. DNA for the CDR3: TGTGCCAGCAGCTTTCTCAGGAACTCCTACGAGCAGTACTTC. Protein product: CASSFLRNSYEQYF.

The chain employs TRBV5-1 and TRBJ2-1, with 12 bases fitting TRBD1. Germline V CDR1 and CDR2: SGHRS, YFSETQ. There are 19 residues in the CDR3. The ends lost 1 base at V and 3 bases at J; junction bases unmatched: 11. The CDR3 DNA sequence: TGCGCCAGCAGCTTGCCGGGACAGGGGGCGAAGATCGGCTACAATGAGCAGTTCTTC. This encodes CASSLPGQGAKIGYNEQFF.

The chain carries TRBV30 and TRBJ1-4; unclear D gene. The CDR3 covers 11 residues. The germline V and J ends were trimmed by 4 bases and 5 bases, with 5 bases remaining between them. Germline CDR1 reads GTSNPN; CDR2 reads SVGIG (reference sequence). CDR3 amino acids: CAWNINEKLFF. CDR3 nucleotide sequence: TGTGCCTGGAATATCAATGAAAAACTGTTTTTT.

This clonotype has at least ten counts. V usage is TRBV29-1 and J usage is TRBJ1-1; D is undetermined. The germline gives CDR1 SQVTM, CDR2 ANQGSEA. The germline V and J ends were trimmed by 7 bases and 2 bases, with 14 bases remaining between them. The CDR3 runs 13 residues. CDR3 in DNA: TGCAGCGCCGAAGGCCGGGGTAACACTGAAGCTTTCTTT. Its protein product is CSAEGRGNTEAFF.

This clonotype was seen repeatedly, ten times or more. The V and J genes are TRBV6-1 and TRBJ1-1; TRBD1 is a possible D gene (5 bases). Germline V gene lookup returns CDR1 MNHNS and CDR2 SASEGT. Deletions cut 3 bases from V and 3 bases from J, with 11 bases between. CDR3 length: 14 amino acids. CDR3 residues: CASSDRGGDTEAFF. CDR3 DNA: TGTGCCAGCAGTGACCGGGGGGGGGACACTGAAGCTTTCTTT.